This passage covers 28 T cell receptor beta chains from one sample sequenced in a study of CD8+ T cells in alopecia areata. Extracted RNA was reverse transcribed into cDNA, the sequencing template. The data were produced by immunoSEQ multiplex PCR, yet TCRdb's version contains in-frame clones alone and is incomplete. The sample holds 100,000 to 150,000 clones, about 51% seen once. The material sequenced was NKG2D-low CD8+ T cells sorted from blood. All receptors come from a human donor with alopecia areata.

This chain uses TRBV19 with TRBJ1-4; no clear D gene. Germline V gene lookup returns CDR1 LNHDA and CDR2 SQIVND (reference sequence). With 7 bases removed from V and 8 bases from J, the gap between germline ends came to 11 bases. The CDR3 runs to 12 residues. This chain's CDR3 is CASNGPEEKLFF. CDR3 nucleotides: TGTGCCAGTAACGGGCCAGAAGAAAAACTGTTTTTT.

This chain uses TRBV29-1 with TRBJ2-6; D is perhaps TRBD2 (5 bases). In germline, CDR1 is SQVTM, CDR2 ANQGSEA. V was shortened by 3 bases and J by 4 bases, with 13 bases between the two germline ends. CDR3 length: 15 residues. CDR3 sequence (DNA): TGCAGCGTTGAGAAGCAGGTAGCGGGGGCCAACGTCCTGACTTTC. Amino acids: CSVEKQVAGANVLTF. Drawing the rest from reference TRBV29-1 and TRBJ2-6, the complete variable domain is SAVISQKPSRDICQRGTSLTIQCQVDSQVTMMFWYRQQPGQSLTLIATANQGSEATYESGFVIDKFPISRPNLTFSTLTVSNMSPEDSSIYLCSVEKQVAGANVLTFGAGSRLTVL.

V usage is TRBV5-4 and J usage is TRBJ1-2; the D is unclear. V lost 0 bases and J 6 bases, leaving 18 bases between the germline ends. The CDR3 sequence is 16 residues long. Germline CDR1 and CDR2: SGHNT and YYREEE (reference sequence). The chain's CDR3 is CASSLGSQRYRDGYTF. The CDR3 DNA follows: TGTGCCAGCAGCTTGGGTAGCCAGAGATATCGTGATGGCTACACCTTC.

The sample holds a few counts of this clone. The chain recombines TRBV9 with TRBJ1-5, with 10 positions matching TRBD1. Looked up from germline, CDR1 is SGDLS and CDR2 is YYNGEE. The CDR3 spans 15 residues. The junction had 3 bases not matched to a gene; V was cut back by 4 bases and J by 2 bases. The CDR3 here is CASSSGQGGNQPQHF. CDR3 nucleotides: TGTGCCAGCAGCTCCGGACAGGGGGGCAATCAGCCCCAGCATTTT.

In the case of this clone: This CDR3 is also generated by other DNA sequences in the sample. The rearrangement uses TRBV13 and TRBJ2-5; 7 bases fit TRBD2. The CDR3 loop spans 12 amino acids. V shed 5 bases and J 3 bases; nucleotides not matched to a gene: 0. The germline V gene has CDR1 PRHDT and CDR2 FYEKMQ (reference sequence). CDR3 sequence reads: CASSLAEETQYF. DNA for the CDR3: TGTGCCAGCAGCCTAGCGGAAGAGACCCAGTACTTC.

The genes are TRBV4-1 and TRBJ1-2; the D gene is possibly TRBD1 (6 bases). The CDR3 length is 13 residues. V gave up 7 bases and J gave up 6 bases, with 15 bases separating them. CDR1 is MGHRA and CDR2 is YSYEKL in the germline V gene. This CDR3 is CASTPGGLDGYTF. The CDR3 DNA follows: TGCGCCAGCACCCCTGGGGGCCTCGATGGCTACACCTTC.

This rearrangement joins TRBV14 to TRBJ1-1; 7 bases match TRBD1. J gave up 6 bases and V 0 bases, and 4 bases lay outside the gene matches. This CDR3 has 14 amino acids. CDR1 SGHDN and CDR2 FVKESK come from the germline V gene. The CDR3 coding sequence is TGTGCCAGCAGCCAAGATAGCGGGACAGCTGAAGCTTTCTTT. Translation: CASSQDSGTAEAFF.

As regards this clone: At the DNA level, this CDR3 is encoded by other sequences in the same sample as well. The chain carries TRBV27 and TRBJ2-5; D call uncertain. Germline CDR1 reads MNHEY; CDR2 reads SMNVEV (reference sequence). This CDR3 has 12 amino acids. Deletions cut 6 bases from V and 4 bases from J, with 9 bases between. The CDR3 protein is CASSQGGETQYF. CDR3 in DNA: TGTGCCAGCAGCCAAGGTGGAGAGACCCAGTACTTC.

The chain joins TRBV27 to TRBJ2-7; no reliable D call. CDR3 length equals 13 residues. Germline values: CDR1 MNHEY, CDR2 SMNVEV (reference sequence). Trimming took off 5 bases at V and 5 bases at J, with 13 bases between the two ends. The CDR3 here is CASSPQAGNEQYF. The CDR3 nucleotides are TGTGCCAGCAGTCCACAAGCTGGGAACGAGCAGTACTTC.

This clone was seen only a few times. The J gene is TRBJ1-2, the V gene TRBV29-1; 7 bases are a match to TRBD1. The J segment lost 4 bases and the V segment lost 7 bases, leaving 15 bases of the junction unmatched. Looked up from germline, CDR1 is SQVTM and CDR2 is ANQGSEA. The CDR3 covers 15 residues. CDR3 in DNA: TGCAGCGCCGAGCACACAGGGGATTTTTTCTATGGCTACACCTTC. Amino acid sequence: CSAEHTGDFFYGYTF. The entire variable domain, with the rest obtained from reference TRBV29-1 and TRBJ1-2, is as follows: SAVISQKPSRDICQRGTSLTIQCQVDSQVTMMFWYRQQPGQSLTLIATANQGSEATYESGFVIDKFPISRPNLTFSTLTVSNMSPEDSSIYLCSAEHTGDFFYGYTFGSGTRLTVV.

CDR3 protein: CSVKGEAEAFF. DNA for the CDR3: TGCAGCGTCAAAGGAGAGGCTGAAGCTTTCTTT. The chain employs TRBV29-1 and TRBJ1-1; D gene uncertain. This CDR3 region has 11 residues. Trimming stripped 6 bases from V and 6 bases from J, with 11 bases between. Looked up from germline, CDR1 is SQVTM and CDR2 is ANQGSEA.

The chain recombines TRBV27 with TRBJ2-3; TRBD2 agrees at 12 bases. V lost 5 bases, J lost 4 bases, and 1 base stayed unmatched. The CDR3 contains 14 residues. The germline CDR1 and CDR2 sequences are MNHEY and SMNVEV (reference sequence). Here the CDR3 reads CASSRLAGADTQYF. The CDR3 nucleotides are TGTGCCAGCAGTCGACTAGCGGGAGCAGATACGCAGTATTTT.

This clone was seen only a few times. This sequence joins TRBV29-1 and TRBJ2-1, with TRBD2 as a possible D gene (5 bases). Germline V CDR1 and CDR2: SQVTM, ANQGSEA. V shed 3 bases and J shed 10 bases, with 16 bases lying between them. This CDR3 spans 13 amino acids. The CDR3 spells CSVDNPAAVEQFF. CDR3 coding DNA: TGCAGCGTTGATAACCCAGCGGCGGTGGAGCAGTTCTTC.

The rearrangement links TRBV30 to TRBJ2-7; a weak D match, TRBD1 (5 bases). Germline CDR1 is GTSNPN and CDR2 is SVGIG (reference sequence). The CDR3 covers 14 residues. V was shortened by 0 bases and J by 3 bases, with 12 bases between the two germline ends. The CDR3 protein is CAWSVGQGFYEQYF. The CDR3 DNA reads TGTGCCTGGAGTGTCGGGCAGGGATTCTACGAGCAGTACTTC. Filled out from reference TRBV30 and TRBJ2-7, the complete variable domain reads SQTIHQWPATLVQPVGSPLSLECTVEGTSNPNLYWYRQAAGRGLQLLFYSVGIGQISSEVPQNLSASRPQDRQFILSSKKLLLSDSGFYLCAWSVGQGFYEQYFGPGTRLTVT.

This clone was counted between two and nine times. The sample holds other DNA sequences that translate to the same CDR3. The V call is TRBV29-1, the J call TRBJ2-1; no reliable D call. Germline V gene data show CDR1 as SQVTM and CDR2 as ANQGSEA. This CDR3 spans 11 amino acids. The V gene lost 3 bases and the J gene lost 6 bases, with 6 bases spanning the gap. The CDR3 coding sequence is TGCAGCGTTGATATAGGCAATGAGCAGTTCTTC. This encodes CSVDIGNEQFF.

In DNA, the CDR3 is TGCAGCGTTATGAGCGGGAGGGATAATGAGCAGTTCTTC. Amino acid sequence: CSVMSGRDNEQFF. V is TRBV29-1 and J is TRBJ2-1, with TRBD2 identical over 10 bases. Germline loops: CDR1 SQVTM, CDR2 ANQGSEA. The CDR3 spans 13 residues. V gave up 5 bases and J gave up 7 bases; unmatched junction bases: 5.

This clone was seen just once. The sample carries other DNA sequences with the same CDR3. The rearrangement uses TRBV27 and TRBJ2-7, with a possible D match to TRBD2 (5 bases). Deletions cut 5 bases from V and 2 bases from J, with 10 bases between. CDR3 length: 13 residues. The germline gives CDR1 MNHEY, CDR2 SMNVEV (reference sequence). The CDR3 nucleotides are TGTGCCAGCAGTCTAGGAGGAACCTACGAGCAGTACTTC. This encodes CASSLGGTYEQYF.

CDR3 in amino acids: CASSYSIVAEQYF. CDR3 sequence (DNA): TGTGCCAGCAGTTACTCGATTGTGGCCGAGCAGTACTTC. V usage is TRBV6-5 and J usage is TRBJ2-7, with D uncertain. Germline V gives CDR1 MNHEY, CDR2 SVGAGI. The CDR3 totals 13 residues. Trimming pared 0 bases from V and 6 bases from J, leaving 9 bases between.

The genes are TRBV9 and TRBJ2-7; 9 bases align to TRBD2. CDR3 size: 13 residues. Germline values: CDR1 SGDLS, CDR2 YYNGEE. The junction had 3 bases not matched to a gene; V was cut back by 5 bases and J by 3 bases. In DNA, the CDR3 is TGTGCCAGCAGTATTAGCGGGAGCTACGAGCAGTACTTC. Its translation: CASSISGSYEQYF.

The rearrangement joins TRBV29-1 to TRBJ2-1, with 9 bases aligning to TRBD1. The CDR3 extends over 15 amino acids. V dropped 7 bases and J dropped 5; count of bases not matched to a gene: 12. CDR1 and CDR2 (germline): SQVTM, ANQGSEA. The CDR3 protein is CSAYPGTGIHNEQFF. In nucleotides, the CDR3 is TGCAGCGCATACCCCGGGACAGGGATCCACAATGAGCAGTTCTTC.

The chain recombines TRBV30 with TRBJ1-2; a possible D gene is TRBD1 (5 bases). The CDR3 sequence is 13 residues long. Trimming removed 0 bases from V and 3 bases from J, with 8 bases in between. Looked up from germline, CDR1 is GTSNPN and CDR2 is SVGIG (reference sequence). The CDR3 loop reads CAWSVEGDYGYTF. The CDR3 DNA sequence: TGTGCCTGGAGTGTAGAAGGGGACTATGGCTACACCTTC.

This rearrangement joins TRBV5-6 to TRBJ2-6; D is uncertain. CDR1 and CDR2 from the germline V gene are SGHDT and YYEEEE. The CDR3 has 15 residues. V lost 1 base, J lost 1 base, and 6 bases lay in between. CDR3 sequence reads: CASSLSRSGANVLTF. As DNA, the CDR3 is TGTGCCAGCAGCTTGAGTCGGTCTGGGGCCAACGTCCTGACTTTC.

This clone turned up a few times. The chain links TRBV28 to TRBJ2-3, with no clear D. V was pared by 3 bases and J by 4 bases, with 5 bases between. The CDR3 has 12 residues. CDR1 and CDR2 (germline): MDHEN, SYDVKM. The CDR3 DNA reads TGTGCCAGCAGTTTTGAAGCAGATACGCAGTATTTT. This codes for CASSFEADTQYF.

This chain connects TRBV6-5 to TRBJ2-5; weak D call: TRBD1 (6 bases). Trimming shortened V by 6 bases and J by 5 bases, and 13 bases separated the two germline ends. CDR3 length: 13 amino acids. The germline CDR1 and CDR2 sequences are MNHEY and SVGAGI. CDR3 protein: CASSPRQAETQYF. DNA of the CDR3: TGTGCCAGCAGCCCCCGACAGGCGGAGACCCAGTACTTC.

The chain employs TRBV6-6 and TRBJ2-7; weak D call: TRBD2 (6 bases). V lost 8 bases and J 7 bases, leaving 15 bases between the germline ends. Germline values: CDR1 MNHNY, CDR2 SVGAGI (reference sequence). This CDR3 has 12 amino acids. The CDR3, as DNA: TGTGCCAGCTCAGGGACTCGAGGAGAGCAGTACTTC. Its translation: CASSGTRGEQYF.

This clone occurred once. The gene calls are TRBV29-1 and TRBJ2-7, with TRBD2 matching over 9 bases. V lost 0 bases, J lost 3 bases, and 6 bases stayed unmatched. The CDR3 runs to 15 residues. The V gene's germline CDR1 is SQVTM and CDR2 ANQGSEA. The CDR3 spells CSVEELSGSNYEQYF. The CDR3 DNA reads as TGCAGCGTTGAAGAGCTTAGCGGGAGCAACTACGAGCAGTACTTC.

The J gene is TRBJ2-5, the V gene TRBV7-2, with 11 nucleotides matching TRBD2. The germline V gene has CDR1 SGHTA and CDR2 FQGNSA. The V gene end was trimmed by 5 bases and the J gene end by 3 bases; junction bases not matched to a gene: 5. The CDR3 is 15 amino acids. CDR3 in DNA: TGTGCCAGCAGCATGACTAGCGGGGAGGAAGAGACCCAGTACTTC. Encoded protein: CASSMTSGEEETQYF.

The sample holds a few counts of this clone. In DNA, the CDR3 is TGCAGCGGTACAGGGGTCTCCACCGAAGCTTTCTTT. Its translation: CSGTGVSTEAFF. The rearrangement uses TRBV29-1 and TRBJ1-1, with TRBD1 identical over 7 bases. V gave up 7 bases and J gave up 8 bases; unmatched junction bases: 10. The V gene's germline CDR1 is SQVTM and CDR2 ANQGSEA. The CDR3 has 12 amino acids.